The 27 T cell receptor beta chains below come from one sample, sequenced in a study of CD8 T cells in ankylosing spondylitis (dated by TCRdb to 2016 to 2017). Library creation used 5' RACE. The reads were generated on an Illumina HiSeq 2500. Through fastp at Q25 and MiXCR, TCRdb rebuilt clones from the public reads, retaining in-frame beta chains. When rows share a CDR3 protein, they turn into one entry using the most common DNA and genes. For this sample there are 150,000 to 200,000 distinct CDR3 sequences; over 10% appear just once. Approximately 9.9% of the sample is in the top ten clones. Sequencing was done on a sample of blood, either unsorted or a sorted T cell fraction (not recorded which). These receptors were collected from a female donor with ankylosing spondylitis or in good health (not recorded which).

This clonotype is medium-sized within its sample. The rearrangement links TRBV12-3 or TRBV12-4 to TRBJ2-1, with D uncertain. The V end was cut by 3 bases, the J end by 15 bases, with 12 bases between. CDR3 length: 11 residues. The CDR3 spells CASSFESAGFF. The CDR3 nucleotides are TGTGCCAGCAGTTTTGAGTCGGCAGGGTTCTTC.

At least ten counts were recorded for this clonotype. The V and J genes are TRBV5-1 and TRBJ1-1; D ambiguous. The CDR3 is 17 amino acids. CDR1 is SGHRS and CDR2 is YFSETQ in the germline V gene. V dropped 5 bases and J dropped 1 base, with 21 bases sitting between them. DNA of the CDR3: TGCGCCAGCAGTTTCTCACTGACCCTTTCTAGGAACACTGAAGCTTTCTTT. Translation gives CASSFSLTLSRNTEAFF. The complete variable domain, with remaining parts taken from reference TRBV5-1 and TRBJ1-1, reads KAGVTQTPRYLIKTRGQQVTLSCSPISGHRSVSWYQQTPGQGLQFLFEYFSETQRNKGNFPGRFSGRQFSNSRSEMNVSTLELGDSALYLCASSFSLTLSRNTEAFFGQGTRLTVV.

This clonotype showed up many times. CDR3 DNA sequence: TGCGCCAGCAGCTTGAGACAGGCAGATACGCAGTATTTT. This gives the protein CASSLRQADTQYF. The genes are TRBV5-1 and TRBJ2-3, with a weak D call TRBD1 (6 bases). CDR3 size: 13 residues. Germline CDR1 and CDR2: SGHRS and YFSETQ. The germline V and J ends were trimmed by 1 base and 4 bases, with 7 bases remaining between them.

This clonotype has ten or more counts. The chain carries TRBV12-3 or TRBV12-4 and TRBJ2-7; 12 bases are shared with TRBD2. The CDR3 spans 17 residues. Germline trimming cut 4 bases from V and 5 bases from J; bases unmatched to any gene: 12. For the CDR3, the DNA is TGTGCCAGCAGTTCCTGGACCTTGACTAGCGGGGGAAACGAGCAGTACTTC. The encoded protein is CASSSWTLTSGGNEQYF.

This clonotype was seen ten or more times. The rearrangement joins TRBV25-1 to TRBJ2-3, with 10 bases aligning to TRBD2. The V and J ends lost 2 bases and 0 bases, in that order; junction bases with no gene match: 5. CDR1 is MGHDK and CDR2 is SYGVNS in the germline V gene. The length of the CDR3 is 17 residues. The DNA for the CDR3 is TGTGCCAGCAGTGAACCGGGACTAGCGTCTAGCACAGATACGCAGTATTTT. Residues: CASSEPGLASSTDTQYF. Using reference TRBV25-1 and TRBJ2-3 for the parts outside the CDR3, the full variable domain is EADIYQTPRYLVIGTGKKITLECSQTMGHDKMYWYQQDPGMELHLIHYSYGVNSTEKGDLSSESTVSRIRTEHFPLTLESARPSHTSQYLCASSEPGLASSTDTQYFGPGTRLTVL.

V usage is TRBV7-9 and J usage is TRBJ2-1; D is unclear. V was shortened by 8 bases and J by 7 bases, with 6 bases between the two germline ends. CDR3 size: 10 residues. Looked up from germline, CDR1 is SEHNR and CDR2 is FQNEAQ (reference sequence). CDR3 loop: CASEENEQFF. DNA of the CDR3: TGTGCCAGCGAGGAGAATGAGCAGTTCTTC.

CDR3 in DNA: TGCGCCAGCAGCTTGAGCGGCTACGAGCAGTACTTC. Protein: CASSLSGYEQYF. This chain joins TRBV5-1 and TRBJ2-7; possibly TRBD2 for D (5 bases). Germline CDR1 reads SGHRS; CDR2 reads YFSETQ. V was clipped by 1 base and J by 3 bases, with 5 bases between them. The CDR3 has 12 residues. Filled out from reference TRBV5-1 and TRBJ2-7, the complete variable domain reads KAGVTQTPRYLIKTRGQQVTLSCSPISGHRSVSWYQQTPGQGLQFLFEYFSETQRNKGNFPGRFSGRQFSNSRSEMNVSTLELGDSALYLCASSLSGYEQYFGPGTRLTVT.

To note about this clonotype: A single base separates this from a much larger clone, so it may be a read error. The chain carries TRBV7-9 and TRBJ2-7; 8 positions agree with TRBD1. The junction had 2 bases not matched to a gene; V was cut back by 2 bases and J by 2 bases. This CDR3 spans 14 amino acids. Germline V gene sequence: CDR1 SEHNR, CDR2 FQNEAQ (reference sequence). This chain's CDR3 is CASSLRTGTYEQYF. CDR3 sequence (DNA): TGTGCCAGCAGCTTAAGGACAGGGACCTACGAGCAGTACTTC.

In this sample, this clonotype turned up many times. The CDR3 sequence is CSVSGSGIDEQFF. The CDR3 coding sequence is TGCAGCGTAAGTGGTAGCGGGATCGATGAGCAGTTCTTC. The chain links TRBV29-1 to TRBJ2-1; 8 positions match TRBD2. The CDR3 spans 13 residues. The V and J ends lost 6 bases and 8 bases, in that order; junction bases with no gene match: 9. Germline assignment: CDR1 SQVTM and CDR2 ANQGSEA.

The table lists this clonotype with many counts. J is TRBJ2-7 and V is TRBV7-2, with a tentative D call TRBD1 (6 bases). CDR1 is SGHTA, CDR2 FQGNSA, per germline. Between the trimmed V and J ends, which lost 3 bases and 7 bases, there was a span of 13 bases. This CDR3 has 13 amino acids. CDR3 in amino acids: CASSFEGVGEQYF. CDR3 sequence (DNA): TGTGCCAGCAGCTTCGAGGGGGTAGGGGAGCAGTACTTC. The whole variable domain, remainder taken from reference TRBV7-2 and TRBJ2-7, is GAGVSQSPSNKVTEKGKDVELRCDPISGHTALYWYRQSLGQGLEFLIYFQGNSAPDKSGLPSDRFSAERTGGSVSTLTIQRTQQEDSAVYLCASSFEGVGEQYFGPGTRLTVT.

The V call is TRBV6-2 or TRBV6-3, the J call TRBJ2-5; the D is unclear. In germline, CDR1 is MNHEY, CDR2 SVGEGT. The CDR3 totals 13 residues. V dropped 8 bases and J dropped 3 bases, with 13 bases sitting between them. The CDR3 region is CASAPLIEETQYF. Written as DNA, the CDR3 is TGTGCCAGCGCTCCCTTAATCGAAGAGACCCAGTACTTC.

This clonotype has at least ten counts. This chain joins TRBV29-1 and TRBJ2-5; D unresolved. This CDR3 contains 13 residues. V lost 7 bases and J lost 5, with 17 bases in between. Germline assignment: CDR1 SQVTM and CDR2 ANQGSEA. This chain's CDR3 is CSELTGTRETQYF. The DNA for the CDR3 is TGCAGCGAATTGACGGGTACCCGGGAGACCCAGTACTTC.

This clonotype was found many times. The V call is TRBV6-1, the J call TRBJ1-2; D is unclear. CDR1 and CDR2 (germline): MNHNS, SASEGT. This CDR3 has 14 amino acids. Trimming stripped 5 bases from V and 1 base from J, with 11 bases between. The DNA for the CDR3 is TGTGCCAGCAGTCCCCTACAGAATAACTATGGCTACACCTTC. Amino acids: CASSPLQNNYGYTF.

The table lists this clonotype with many counts. The CDR3 sequence is CSALGLAGDPDTQYF. The CDR3 DNA follows: TGCAGTGCCCTCGGACTAGCGGGAGATCCAGATACGCAGTATTTT. The chain employs TRBV20-1 and TRBJ2-3, with 13 nucleotides matching TRBD2. V shed 6 bases and J 4 bases; nucleotides not matched to a gene: 7. The CDR3 length is 15 residues. The V gene's germline CDR1 is DFQATT and CDR2 SNEGSKA (reference sequence).

Only a few counts were recorded for this clonotype. This chain joins TRBV12-3 or TRBV12-4 and TRBJ1-6; 9 bases match TRBD1. This CDR3 contains 15 residues. The V and J ends lost 3 bases and 7 bases, in that order; junction bases with no gene match: 4. CDR3 loop: CASSFGTGRNSPLHF. The CDR3 region has the DNA TGTGCCAGCAGTTTTGGGACAGGGAGAAATTCACCCCTCCACTTT.

This clonotype has just a few counts. The rearrangement uses TRBV6-2 or TRBV6-3 and TRBJ2-2; D remains unclear. The ends were cut back, 9 bases at V and 6 bases at J, with 8 bases in the middle. Germline assignment: CDR1 MNHEY and CDR2 SVGEGT. The CDR3 runs to 11 residues. The CDR3 DNA sequence: TGTGCCAGTCGCTGGGCCGGGGAGCTGTTTTTT. Translation gives CASRWAGELFF.

This clonotype was picked up many times. The chain employs TRBV7-2 and TRBJ2-5, with 9 bases that match TRBD1. The CDR3 is made up of 14 amino acids. The germline gives CDR1 SGHTA, CDR2 FQGNSA. The V segment lost 8 bases and the J segment 4 bases; nucleotides outside the gene matches: 8. The CDR3 protein is CASEETGGGETQYF. The DNA for the CDR3 is TGTGCCAGCGAGGAGACAGGGGGTGGAGAGACCCAGTACTTC.

This clonotype was seen more than once but under ten times. This CDR3 is CASSLSPGGGYEKLFF. CDR3 nucleotides: TGTGCCAGCAGCTTATCCCCCGGCGGAGGGTACGAAAAACTGTTTTTT. This sequence joins TRBV7-2 and TRBJ1-4, with D unclear. CDR1 is SGHTA, CDR2 FQGNSA, per germline. V gave up 2 bases and J gave up 8 bases, with 18 bases separating them. CDR3 length: 16 amino acids. The full variable domain, completed using reference TRBV7-2 and TRBJ1-4, is GAGVSQSPSNKVTEKGKDVELRCDPISGHTALYWYRQSLGQGLEFLIYFQGNSAPDKSGLPSDRFSAERTGGSVSTLTIQRTQQEDSAVYLCASSLSPGGGYEKLFFGSGTQLSVL.

This clonotype showed up just a few times. The chain combines TRBV20-1 with TRBJ2-7; 11 nucleotides agree with TRBD2. Germline V CDR1 and CDR2: DFQATT, SNEGSKA (reference sequence). The J segment lost 3 bases and the V segment lost 3 bases, leaving 7 bases of the junction unmatched. The CDR3 is 15 amino acids. The CDR3 bases are TGCAGTGCTAGCGACCCCGGGACTAGCGGCTACGAGCAGTACTTC. This sequence encodes CSASDPGTSGYEQYF.

V is TRBV12-3 or TRBV12-4 and J is TRBJ2-3; TRBD1 agrees at 8 bases. V shed 5 bases and J 8 bases; nucleotides not matched to a gene: 3. The CDR3 consists of 12 residues. The CDR3 loop is CASSQGAPTQYF. In nucleotides, the CDR3 is TGTGCCAGCAGTCAGGGGGCCCCTACGCAGTATTTT.

This clonotype was detected ten times or more. The chain carries TRBV18 and TRBJ1-1; 7 bases are shared with TRBD1. This CDR3 is 18 amino acids long. The V gene end was trimmed by 1 base and the J gene end by 0 bases; junction bases not matched to a gene: 11. CDR1 is KGHSH, CDR2 LQKENI, per germline. The CDR3 reads CASSPRTGPHNMNTEAFF. The CDR3 bases are TGTGCCAGCTCACCACGGACAGGCCCCCATAACATGAACACTGAAGCTTTCTTT.

V usage is TRBV12-3 or TRBV12-4 and J usage is TRBJ2-3; 9 bases match TRBD2. V lost 3 bases, J lost 7 bases, and 17 bases stayed unmatched. This CDR3 contains 18 residues. The CDR3 reads CASSFSQGLAGPKNTQYF. In DNA form, the CDR3 reads TGTGCCAGCAGTTTCTCTCAGGGGCTAGCGGGACCTAAGAATACGCAGTATTTT.

The sample holds many counts of this clonotype. This chain joins TRBV6-2 or TRBV6-3 and TRBJ1-5; a weak D match, TRBD1 (5 bases). The V end was cut by 6 bases, the J end by 2 bases, with 11 bases between. CDR1 MNHEY and CDR2 SVGEGT come from the germline V gene. This CDR3 has 14 amino acids. The CDR3 loop reads CASRSGNGNQPQHF. The CDR3 nucleotides read TGTGCCAGCAGATCAGGGAATGGCAATCAGCCCCAGCATTTT.

The gene calls are TRBV13 and TRBJ1-5, with 8 bases that match TRBD1. The CDR3 sequence is 17 residues long. V lost 0 bases and J lost 1; bases outside the gene matches: 5. Germline V gene lookup returns CDR1 PRHDT and CDR2 FYEKMQ (reference sequence). CDR3 residues: CASSLGDRVGSNQPQHF. The CDR3 coding sequence is TGTGCCAGCAGCTTAGGGGACAGGGTTGGGAGCAATCAGCCCCAGCATTTT.

In its sample, this clonotype was seen many times. The CDR3 protein is CASSRGGPTDTQYF. In nucleotides, the CDR3 is TGTGCCAGCAGTCGGGGTGGGCCCACAGATACGCAGTATTTT. The gene calls are TRBV28 and TRBJ2-3; D perhaps matches TRBD2 (5 bases). V lost 5 bases to trimming and J lost 2 bases, with 11 bases between them. The CDR3 runs to 14 residues. Germline V gene sequence: CDR1 MDHEN, CDR2 SYDVKM.

As to this clonotype: This may be a read error: a much more frequent sequence differs by one nucleotide. The chain joins TRBV5-1 to TRBJ2-7; TRBD1 is a possible D gene (7 bases). Trimming removed 4 bases at V and 3 bases at J, with 11 bases between. The CDR3 totals 13 residues. CDR1 and CDR2 from the germline V gene are SGHRS and YFSETQ. CDR3 amino acids: CASSAGQYYEQYF. CDR3 DNA sequence: TGCGCCAGCAGCGCGGGACAGTACTACGAGCAGTACTTC.

In this sample, this clonotype turned up a few times. The chain links TRBV6-2 or TRBV6-3 to TRBJ2-2; 10 bases line up with TRBD2. The CDR3 extends over 20 amino acids. CDR1 is MNHEY, CDR2 SVGEGT, per germline. Unmatched junction bases numbered 17, after V lost 6 bases and J lost 1 base. Here the CDR3 DNA reads TGTGCCAGCAGATCCGCGCTAGCGGGAGTGGGGGGGCAGAACACCGGGGAGCTGTTTTTT. Translated: CASRSALAGVGGQNTGELFF.